Below, 26 T cell receptor beta chains from the same sample are listed, as sequenced in a study of blood T cell repertoires in COVID-19. TCRdb keeps only in-frame clones here, not all; method: immunoSEQ multiplex PCR. Of 90,000 or so clones in the sample, 65% to 90% were seen once. The sample consisted of peripheral blood. The source is a man aged 60 to 69 with acute or convalescent COVID-19.

This clone was observed a few times. This sequence joins TRBV6-5 and TRBJ2-7, with D possibly matching TRBD1 (6 bases). In germline, CDR1 is MNHEY, CDR2 SVGAGI. V gave up 7 bases and J gave up 4 bases, with 11 bases separating them. This CDR3 comprises 12 residues. The CDR3: CASNPGQYEQYF. CDR3 DNA: TGTGCCAGCAACCCCGGACAGTACGAGCAGTACTTC.

V usage is TRBV30 and J usage is TRBJ2-1; 10 nucleotides match TRBD2. This CDR3 is 14 amino acids long. Germline CDR1 and CDR2: GTSNPN and SVGIG (reference sequence). J gave up 5 bases and V 4 bases, and 5 bases lay outside the gene matches. CDR3 loop: CAWNSGLADNEQFF. The CDR3, as DNA: TGTGCCTGGAACTCCGGACTAGCGGACAATGAGCAGTTCTTC.

The chain links TRBV7-2 to TRBJ2-5; D perhaps matches TRBD1 (5 bases). Per germline, CDR1 SGHTA and CDR2 FQGNSA. The CDR3 loop spans 14 amino acids. V lost 4 bases to trimming and J lost 5 bases, with 14 bases between them. CDR3 amino acids: CASSSQAAGETQYF. In DNA form, the CDR3 reads TGTGCCAGCAGCTCACAGGCGGCCGGGGAGACCCAGTACTTC.

This clone has just one count. V is TRBV11-2 and J is TRBJ2-5; no reliable D call. The V and J ends lost 2 bases and 4 bases respectively, with 5 bases between them. CDR3 length: 12 amino acids. Germline assignment: CDR1 SGHAT and CDR2 FQNNGV. The CDR3 protein is CASSLNRETQYF. Here the CDR3 DNA reads TGTGCCAGCAGCTTAAACAGAGAGACCCAGTACTTC.

The gene calls are TRBV21-1 and TRBJ2-7; TRBD1, as called in the table, went unchecked against the DNA. TRBV21-1 represents a pseudogene. This CDR3 spans 17 amino acids. The CDR3 DNA is TGTGCCAGCAGCACCCCCTCTCCGGGACAGGGAGCCCACGAGCAGTACTTC. Translation gives CASSTPSPGQGAHEQYF.

The count of this clone is one. The chain employs TRBV5-1 and TRBJ2-3; TRBD2 is a possible D gene (6 bases). CDR3 length: 16 residues. CDR1 is SGHRS and CDR2 is YFSETQ in the germline V gene. Trimming took 0 bases from V and 0 from J, leaving 11 bases between them. CDR3 residues: CASSLDGGTSTDTQYF. The CDR3 nucleotides are TGCGCCAGCAGCTTGGATGGGGGGACTAGCACAGATACGCAGTATTTT.

The chain couples TRBV20-1 to TRBJ2-5; TRBD2 aligns across 15 bases. CDR1 and CDR2 (germline): DFQATT, SNEGSKA (reference sequence). This CDR3 is 18 amino acids long. The junction had 13 bases not matched to a gene; V was cut back by 3 bases and J by 5 bases. CDR3 in DNA: TGCAGTGCTAGTGCCGGGACTAGCGGGAGGTTGAGTAGGGAGACCCAGTACTTC. It is translated as CSASAGTSGRLSRETQYF.

The genes are TRBV12-3 or TRBV12-4 and TRBJ1-5; D gene uncertain. This CDR3 region has 12 residues. V lost 7 bases and J 3 bases, leaving 7 bases between the germline ends. In DNA, the CDR3 is TGTGCCAGCACCCGAGACAATCAGCCCCAGCATTTT. It codes for CASTRDNQPQHF.

This clone turned up a few times. The V gene is TRBV24-1, the J gene TRBJ2-2, with D uncertain. Deletions cut 3 bases from V and 8 bases from J, with 9 bases between. Germline loops: CDR1 KGHDR, CDR2 SFDVKD. This CDR3 region has 13 residues. Written as DNA, the CDR3 is TGTGCCACCAGTGATCTCCCGTTTGGGGAGCTGTTTTTT. Amino acids: CATSDLPFGELFF.

The chain links TRBV19 to TRBJ2-7; TRBD2 matches 14 bases. Per germline, CDR1 LNHDA and CDR2 SQIVND (reference sequence). CDR3 length: 16 residues. V gave up 7 bases and J gave up 5 bases; unmatched junction bases: 10. In nucleotides, the CDR3 is TGTGCCAGTACTAGGACTAGCGGGGGGCCGCAGGACGAGCAGTACTTC. Protein: CASTRTSGGPQDEQYF.

The J gene is TRBJ1-1, the V gene TRBV7-2, with no clear D. CDR1 and CDR2 from the germline V gene are SGHTA and FQGNSA. The CDR3 covers 17 residues. The V gene lost 2 bases and the J gene lost 5 bases, with 21 bases spanning the gap. CDR3 coding DNA: TGTGCCAGCAGCTTAATAATACAGATCGATTTAGGAACTGAAGCTTTCTTT. It specifies CASSLIIQIDLGTEAFF. The variable domain in full, completed from reference TRBV7-2 and TRBJ1-1, reads GAGVSQSPSNKVTEKGKDVELRCDPISGHTALYWYRQSLGQGLEFLIYFQGNSAPDKSGLPSDRFSAERTGGSVSTLTIQRTQQEDSAVYLCASSLIIQIDLGTEAFFGQGTRLTVV.

The rearrangement joins TRBV21-1 to TRBJ2-7; TRBD1 reflects the table's D call only, with no check against the DNA. TRBV21-1 is a listed pseudogene. The CDR3 has 15 amino acids. In nucleotides, the CDR3 is TGTGCCAGCAGCGCACAGGGTGCCTTACTTTGGGAGCAGTACTTC. Translating gives CASSAQGALLWEQYF.

The chain links TRBV3-1 (or the pseudogene TRBV3-2) to TRBJ1-1; the D is unclear. V dropped 4 bases and J dropped 0 bases, with 12 bases sitting between them. CDR1 is LGHDT, CDR2 YNNKEL, per germline (reference sequence). This CDR3 has 15 residues. The CDR3 coding sequence is TGTGCCAGCAGCCCTGGGCCCGACATGAACACTGAAGCTTTCTTT. It codes for CASSPGPDMNTEAFF.

The chain recombines TRBV19 with TRBJ1-2; a possible D gene is TRBD1 (5 bases). The germline V gene has CDR1 LNHDA and CDR2 SQIVND (reference sequence). CDR3 size: 14 residues. Trimming pared 3 bases from V and 2 bases from J, leaving 10 bases between. The DNA of the CDR3 is TGTGCCAGTAGTATCAGGGCGGACAACTATGGCTACACCTTC. Protein: CASSIRADNYGYTF. The full variable domain, rest sourced from reference TRBV19 and TRBJ1-2, is DGGITQSPKYLFRKEGQNVTLSCEQNLNHDAMYWYRQDPGQGLRLIYYSQIVNDFQKGDIAEGYSVSREKKESFPLTVTSAQKNPTAFYLCASSIRADNYGYTFGSGTRLTVV.

The chain combines TRBV10-2 with TRBJ1-1; no reliable D call. Trimming cost V 3 bases and J 3 bases, with 11 bases left between them. CDR1 and CDR2 (germline): WSHSY, SAAADI. The CDR3 runs to 14 residues. The CDR3 DNA is TGCGCCAGCAGTGAACCGGGGATTTACACTGAAGCTTTCTTT. It encodes CASSEPGIYTEAFF.

The chain uses TRBV3-1 (or the pseudogene TRBV3-2) and TRBJ1-1, with D perhaps TRBD1 (6 bases). Germline V lookup: CDR1 LGHDT, CDR2 YNNKEL (reference sequence). V lost 0 bases, J lost 3 bases, and 17 bases lay in between. This CDR3 contains 17 residues. The CDR3 loop reads CASSQDQGRKGDTEAFF. CDR3 bases: TGTGCCAGCAGCCAAGATCAGGGGCGGAAAGGGGACACTGAAGCTTTCTTT.

The chain recombines TRBV30 with TRBJ2-1; 11 bases are a match to TRBD2. J gave up 5 bases and V 3 bases, and 12 bases lay outside the gene matches. The CDR3 loop spans 17 amino acids. Germline values: CDR1 GTSNPN, CDR2 SVGIG (reference sequence). CDR3 sequence (DNA): TGTGCCTGGAGCCTAAACTCTCTAGCGGGGGGCGACAATGAGCAGTTCTTC. Protein sequence: CAWSLNSLAGGDNEQFF.

The rearrangement links TRBV4-1 to TRBJ2-3; 7 bases map to TRBD2. The CDR3 loop spans 16 amino acids. V dropped 1 base and J dropped 3; count of bases not matched to a gene: 7. Germline-derived CDR1 and CDR2 are MGHRA and YSYEKL. CDR3 sequence: CASSQGPSGYTDTQYF. Here the CDR3 DNA reads TGCGCCAGCAGCCAAGGGCCTAGCGGTTATACAGATACGCAGTATTTT.

CDR3 bases: TGTGCCAGCAGCCAAGTTAGCGGGGGGGCCTCCGAGACCCAGTACTTC. Its translation is CASSQVSGGASETQYF. The gene calls are TRBV4-2 and TRBJ2-5; 11 nucleotides match TRBD2. The V segment lost 1 base and the J segment 5 bases; nucleotides outside the gene matches: 6. The CDR3 totals 16 residues. CDR1 and CDR2 (germline): LGHNA, YNFKEQ.

This clone was seen only once. The chain has TRBV6-5 and TRBJ1-5, with a tentative D call TRBD1 (6 bases). The V and J ends lost 6 bases and 7 bases respectively, with 13 bases between them. Per the germline V gene, CDR1 is MNHEY and CDR2 is SVGAGI. The CDR3 contains 13 residues. CDR3 protein: CASSRQATQPQHF. DNA for the CDR3: TGTGCCAGCAGCCGACAGGCAACGCAGCCCCAGCATTTT.

The J gene is TRBJ1-5, the V gene TRBV19; 9 bases are shared with TRBD1. J gave up 2 bases and V 6 bases, and 11 bases lay outside the gene matches. Germline CDR1 is LNHDA and CDR2 is SQIVND (reference sequence). This CDR3 contains 17 residues. The CDR3 region has the DNA TGTGCCAGTAGGCTACTTACAGGGGGCGCGGGCAATCAGCCCCAGCATTTT. It yields the protein CASRLLTGGAGNQPQHF.

This clone was counted only a few times. V and J are TRBV27 and TRBJ2-7, with 9 bases that match TRBD1. The CDR3 extends over 16 amino acids. Losses at the gene ends were 4 bases for V and 0 bases for J; bases not matched to a gene: 7. Germline CDR1 MNHEY, CDR2 SMNVEV (reference sequence). Here the CDR3 reads CASSSTGTGISYEQYF. Here the CDR3 DNA reads TGTGCCAGCAGTTCCACCGGGACAGGGATCTCCTACGAGCAGTACTTC.

V gene TRBV6-1 combines with J gene TRBJ2-7; 7 nucleotides align to TRBD1. J lost 6 bases, V lost 7 bases, and 15 bases had no gene match. Germline assignment: CDR1 MNHNS and CDR2 SASEGT. The CDR3 loop spans 15 amino acids. CDR3 amino acids: CASTPAEGAVGEQYF. CDR3 DNA sequence: TGTGCCAGCACCCCCGCCGAGGGGGCAGTAGGCGAGCAGTACTTC.

This chain joins TRBV5-5 and TRBJ1-1; 12 nucleotides agree with TRBD1. Germline CDR1 SGHKS, CDR2 YYEKEE (reference sequence). V dropped 4 bases and J dropped 3; count of bases not matched to a gene: 7. The CDR3 is 16 residues long. The CDR3 DNA follows: TGTGCCAGCAGCCTACGGGGACAGGGGGCGTACACTGAAGCTTTCTTT. This gives the protein CASSLRGQGAYTEAFF. The entire variable domain, with the rest obtained from reference TRBV5-5 and TRBJ1-1, is as follows: DAGVTQSPTHLIKTRGQQVTLRCSPISGHKSVSWYQQVLGQGPQFIFQYYEKEERGRGNFPDRFSARQFPNYSSELNVNALLLGDSALYLCASSLRGQGAYTEAFFGQGTRLTVV.

This chain links TRBV7-3 with TRBJ1-6; a weak D match, TRBD1 (5 bases). Trimming removed 2 bases at V and 10 bases at J, with 12 bases between. CDR1 and CDR2 from the germline V gene are SGHTA and FQGTGA. There are 14 residues in the CDR3. This CDR3 is CASSLAGNVSPLHF. The CDR3 nucleotides read TGTGCCAGCAGCTTAGCAGGGAATGTATCACCCCTCCACTTT.

This clone has a single count. This rearrangement joins TRBV20-1 to TRBJ2-7, with D unclear. There are 11 residues in the CDR3. Germline CDR1 is DFQATT and CDR2 is SNEGSKA (reference sequence). V lost 1 base and J 4 bases, leaving 5 bases between the germline ends. CDR3 loop: CSARGAYEQYF. CDR3 DNA: TGCAGTGCTAGAGGAGCGTACGAGCAGTACTTC.